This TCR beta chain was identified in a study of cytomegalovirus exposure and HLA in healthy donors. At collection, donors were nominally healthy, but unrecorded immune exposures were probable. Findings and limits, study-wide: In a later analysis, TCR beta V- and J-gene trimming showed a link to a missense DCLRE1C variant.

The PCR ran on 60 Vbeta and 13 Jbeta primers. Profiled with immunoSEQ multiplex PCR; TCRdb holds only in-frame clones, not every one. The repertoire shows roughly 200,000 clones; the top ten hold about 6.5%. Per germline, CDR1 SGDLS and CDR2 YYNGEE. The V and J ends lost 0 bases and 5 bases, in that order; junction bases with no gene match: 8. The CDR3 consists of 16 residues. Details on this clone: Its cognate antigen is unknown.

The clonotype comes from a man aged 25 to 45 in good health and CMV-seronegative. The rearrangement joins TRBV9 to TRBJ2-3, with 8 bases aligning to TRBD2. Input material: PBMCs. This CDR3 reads CASSVVVAGMEDTQYF. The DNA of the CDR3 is TGTGCCAGCAGCGTAGTAGTAGCGGGGATGGAAGATACGCAGTATTTT. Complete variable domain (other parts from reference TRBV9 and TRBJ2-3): DSGVTQTPKHLITATGQRVTLRCSPRSGDLSVYWYQQSLDQGLQFLIQYYNGEERAKGNILERFSAQQFPDLHSELNLSSLELGDSALYFCASSVVVAGMEDTQYFGPGTRLTVL.